This T cell receptor beta chain emerged from a study of cytomegalovirus exposure and HLA in healthy donors (dated by TCRdb to the late 2010s). General notes on the study: In an earlier analysis of 550 to 750 of the donors, 250 to 300 Gb of sequence data and about 110 million unique TCR beta sequences from 180 million or so T cells were reported. An early release covering about 600 HLA-typed donors comprised 300 to 350 gigabases of sequencing data and around 80 million unique TCR sequences. The genetic ancestry cluster associated with self-reported Caucasian donors included 70% to 85% of the roughly 400 genotyped donors. The study aimed to test whether cataloging public T cell receptors could reveal signatures of past pathogen exposure. Using immunosequencing, the study profiled T cell repertoires from fewer than 850 subjects and related those repertoires to cytomegalovirus serostatus. A separate validation cohort of roughly 130 different subjects was used in addition to the roughly 620-subject first cohort. To predict cytomegalovirus infection status, the study combined high-throughput TCR immunosequencing, statistical association of individual TCRs with disease status, and machine learning. In a later analysis, previously published TCR beta repertoires from 550 to 750 donors were re-analyzed and high-resolution HLA genotyping was added so that TCR occurrence patterns could be studied. Rather than drawing on any new phenotypic data, the later analysis identified candidate immune exposures from TCR beta sequences and the way those sequences occurred across donors. To decide whether each TCR beta V gene segment behaved as functional or pseudogenic, an earlier analysis of fewer than 750 of the donors relied on high-throughput TCR beta sequencing. Donor age, sex, ethnicity and CMV serostatus were compiled alongside the repertoire data. A later genetic analysis took genome-wide SNP genotypes for about 55% of the 666 donors and used that subset as a discovery cohort. All discovery cohort repertoires had been generated using a single sequencing platform. HLA typing covered class I and class II loci at four-digit resolution. The number of typed donors differed by locus: about 620-640 for A, B, C, DRB1 and DQB1; 522 for DQA1; 600 to 610 for DPA1; and 450 to 480 for DPB1. About 5 DR-DQ haplotypes were handled as single units for association and clustering, since linkage in the cohort was strong. On average, roughly 200,000 unique TCR beta nucleotide sequences were sequenced per donor among 398 genotyped donors of the cohort, with roughly 19% of those sequences being non-productive. The paper as a whole reports these results and caveats: In vitro tests confirmed that a few of the cytomegalovirus-associated TCR beta chains recognize cytomegalovirus antigens. An association between a missense DCLRE1C variant and V-gene and J-gene trimming of TCR beta chains was found in a later genetic analysis and replicated in an independent cohort. According to a later analysis, TCR association rates differed among HLA loci, with DRB1 alleles showing the most associated TCRs and HLA-C alleles showing the fewest. A cluster of highly shared sequence variants was judged likely to represent a technical artifact of the sequencing pipeline. While some public TCRs were present in many individuals, most TCR sequences turned up only very rarely across donors. In an earlier analysis of fewer than 750 of the donors, most TCR beta V segments were observed in productive rearrangements about 90% or about 30% of the time, broadly matching IMGT annotations. For the cohort, immune exposure information was limited to CMV serostatus. In this cohort, only TCR beta chains were sequenced, and detectable features were limited by the absence of alpha or paired-chain data. Compared with equally common non-associated chains, HLA-associated TCR beta chains in a later analysis were more clonally expanded and had lower generation probabilities. Compared with the roughly 720-donor mean, donors in an Asian-associated ancestry cluster had fewer N-insertions in productive TCRs, according to a later genetic analysis. When HLA alleles, especially DR and DQ, strongly co-occurred, attributing TCR associations to individual alleles was difficult. A later analysis found that most CMV-associated TCR beta chains appeared HLA-restricted, with HLA associations seemingly driven largely by CMV exposure. Specific HLA alleles were associated with 15,000 to 20,000 TCR beta sequences at a false discovery rate of 0.05 in a later analysis. A total of about 180 TCR beta chains were listed by the study as associated with cytomegalovirus. HLA typing was unavailable for some donors at each locus, so association tests used only the typed subset. In both the original and validation cohorts, the classifier was reported to diagnose cytomegalovirus status with high specificity and sensitivity. Because counts were too low, about 15 rarely observed V segments, including chromosome 9 orphons, were left out of the earlier analysis of some 640 of the donors. Linkage disequilibrium might explain the correlated functional status among segregating V segments, but an unknown experimental factor could not be ruled out. The authors suggested that the approach could potentially be generalized to other disease states and immunological phenotypes. Sequencing depth was assumed to be roughly uniform across donors in the presence/absence analyses, though that assumption may not hold. A further reported finding was that TCR beta sequences accurately predicted the HLA-A and HLA-B alleles for most subjects in the first cohort. According to a later analysis, parvovirus B19, influenza, CMV and Epstein-Barr virus appeared linked to several top co-occurrence clusters.

The cohort consisted of some 730 healthy bone marrow donors. At the time of sampling, all cohort members were nominally healthy, though unrecorded immune exposures were likely present. The donor tested CMV seronegative, placing the donor among the approximately 360 seronegative members of the cohort. Each donor provided a peripheral blood sample, and peripheral blood mononuclear cells were used for TCR beta sequencing. Genomic DNA was extracted from the blood cell samples with the Qiagen DNeasy Blood Extraction Kit. About this clone itself: Its antigen target is currently unknown.

Receptor amplification or capture employed the immunoSEQ multiplex PCR assay. The multiplex PCR relied on a mix of 60 forward primers for TCR Vbeta segments and 13 reverse primers for TCR Jbeta segments. A multiplex PCR assay on genomic DNA amplified the CDR3 region of rearranged TCR beta genes. The amplified TCR beta libraries were sequenced on the Illumina HiSeq System as 87-base-pair reads. As for how the authors treated the data: In a later analysis, around 80 million unique TCR beta chains were counted across the 500 to 700 repertoires, and roughly 11 million of these chains were shared by at least two donors. Raw reads were error-corrected and collapsed into unique sequences by a nearest-neighbor algorithm in which closely related sequences were merged to remove PCR and sequencing errors. Alignment of CDR3 sequences to IMGT reference sequences was used to assign V, D and J gene segments. For a sequence to be retained, a match of at least six nucleotides to both a V gene segment and a J gene segment was required. Rearrangements were classified as productive when the CDR3 lacked stop codons and remained in frame with V and J, and all other rearrangements were classified as non-productive. CDR3 was defined by IMGT convention, running from the second conserved V-encoded cysteine to the conserved J-encoded phenylalanine. Sequences without an unambiguous match to a single V gene segment were excluded from the earlier analysis of approximately 600 of the donors. In an earlier analysis of some 590 of the donors, a V segment was called functional when productive rearrangements were above 56.7%, and segregating when the standard deviation between donors exceeded 5%. A statistical classification framework was built for diagnosing cytomegalovirus status from the catalog of TCR beta chain sequences. A later analysis assigned V and J genes by comparing TCR nucleotide sequences with IMGT/GENE-DB human TR gene sequences. A later analysis assigned CDR3 sequences and most-parsimonious VDJ recombination scenarios with the TCRdist pipeline. In a later analysis, each TCR beta chain was defined by its CDR3 amino acid sequence together with its V-gene family, and reads lacking a unique V-gene family were excluded. A later analysis removed 600 or so highly shared, low-generation-probability nucleotide sequences to deal with suspected cross-contamination and a sequencing artifact. A later analysis calculated a clonal expansion index for each public chain from normalized within-repertoire ranks of inferred template counts. In a later analysis, generation probabilities were computed with a VDJ recombination model fitted to out-of-frame rearrangements, and the resulting probabilities were checked against IGoR. In a later analysis, TCR-TCR, TCR-HLA and TCR-CMV co-occurrence was scored with hypergeometric tests, and a repertoire-size bias correction was applied to TCR pairs. In a later analysis, false discovery rates were estimated by permuting HLA or CMV assignments 20 times. In a later analysis, co-occurring TCRs were grouped using DBSCAN, with TCRdist sequence similarity added in when clustering inside HLA-allele-positive subsets. Repertoires with fewer than 30,000 or more than 120,000 public chains were left out of co-occurrence clustering, as were a handful of repertoires with anomalous nucleotide sharing. In TCRdb, the immuneACCESS table is reduced to in-frame sequences with V and J assigned. These tables do not hold every clone; where another copy was compared, an unresolved V gene accounts for under half, and the others remain unexplained. V and J calls and clone size are given by that table; D and trimming were obtained from the DNA. This specimen's table enumerates approximately 130,000 clones. 2% of the sample belongs to the ten largest clones.

The receptor's source is a woman in her fifties or sixties in good health and CMV-seronegative. Input material: PBMCs.

CDR3 loop: CASSSLAGLLKTGELFF. The DNA sequence reads TGCGCCAGCAGCTCCCTAGCGGGACTTTTAAAAACCGGGGAGCTGTTTTTT. Recombination linked TRBV5-1 to TRBJ2-2, with 9 junctional bases fitting TRBD2. Measured from the cysteine to the phenylalanine, the CDR3 is 17 residues long. Just the 51-base CDR3 DNA is kept, in frame starting at base 1. In the germline V gene, CDR1 corresponds to SGHRS and CDR2 to YFSETQ. For this chain, trimming is 3 bases at the V end and 5 bases at the J end, and the number of junction bases without a gene match is 11.